The 13 T cell receptor beta chains listed next were all sequenced from one sample in a study of cytomegalovirus exposure and HLA in healthy donors. PCR primers comprised 60 Vbeta and 13 Jbeta primers. Measured with immunoSEQ multiplex PCR; TCRdb has only the in-frame clones, and not every one. The sample includes approximately 120,000 clones. The sequencing input was PBMCs. Receptors originate from a man in his thirties or forties in good health and CMV-seronegative.

This chain links TRBV11-1 with TRBJ2-3, with 10 bases identical to TRBD2. CDR1 and CDR2 (germline): SGHAT, FQDESV (reference sequence). The junction had 5 bases not matched to a gene; V was cut back by 6 bases and J by 2 bases. The CDR3 has 15 residues. The CDR3 DNA reads as TGTGCCAGCAGGAGGGGGACTAGCGACACAGATACGCAGTATTTT. This gives the protein CASRRGTSDTDTQYF.

The chain joins TRBV10-1 to TRBJ1-4, with no clear D. The V end was cut by 1 base, the J end by 4 bases, with 10 bases between. The CDR3 runs to 15 residues. Germline V gene lookup returns CDR1 WNHNN and CDR2 SYGVQD (reference sequence). In nucleotides, the CDR3 is TGCGCCAGCAGTGAGTACGCAGCGAGTAATGAAAAACTGTTTTTT. This encodes CASSEYAASNEKLFF.

The genes are TRBV7-9 and TRBJ2-7, with 8 bases lining up with TRBD1. From germline, CDR1 is SEHNR and CDR2 FQNEAQ (reference sequence). The CDR3 runs to 16 residues. J gave up 5 bases and V 1 base, and 10 bases lay outside the gene matches. This CDR3 is CASSLGEIRGPDEQYF. The DNA for the CDR3 is TGTGCCAGCAGCTTAGGGGAAATCAGGGGGCCCGACGAGCAGTACTTC.

The rearrangement joins TRBV6-5 to TRBJ2-1; D may be TRBD2 (6 bases). Germline CDR1 and CDR2: MNHEY and SVGAGI. CDR3 size: 14 residues. V lost 5 bases and J lost 9, with 17 bases in between. CDR3 sequence reads: CASSPGLILGEQFF. In DNA, the CDR3 is TGTGCCAGCAGTCCGGGACTCATCCTGGGTGAGCAGTTCTTC.

The chain joins TRBV4-3 to TRBJ1-1, with 8 bases fitting TRBD1. The CDR3 has 16 amino acids. Germline trimming cut 0 bases from V and 4 bases from J; bases unmatched to any gene: 7. Germline V gene lookup returns CDR1 LGHNA and CDR2 YSLEER. The CDR3 DNA is TGCGCCAGCAGCCAAGACCGGGACAGGCGGAGCACTGAAGCTTTCTTT. Amino acids: CASSQDRDRRSTEAFF.

The V gene is TRBV7-9, the J gene TRBJ2-7, with D perhaps TRBD2 (7 bases). Germline V gene lookup returns CDR1 SEHNR and CDR2 FQNEAQ (reference sequence). Trimming removed 0 bases at V and 4 bases at J, with 16 bases between. There are 16 residues in the CDR3. The CDR3 protein is CASSLASDSGKYEQYF. The CDR3 DNA reads TGTGCCAGCAGCTTAGCGTCGGACAGCGGGAAGTACGAGCAGTACTTC.

This chain links TRBV28 with TRBJ2-3; the match to TRBD2 covers 9 bases. Germline trimming cut 4 bases from V and 3 bases from J; bases unmatched to any gene: 17. This CDR3 is built from 19 residues. CDR1 is MDHEN, CDR2 SYDVKM, per germline. CDR3 loop: CASSSPGGRAGEKTDTQYF. The DNA for the CDR3 is TGTGCCAGCAGTTCCCCAGGCGGGAGGGCCGGGGAGAAAACAGATACGCAGTATTTT.

The V call is TRBV18, the J call TRBJ2-3; 7 nucleotides align to TRBD1. Trimming at V came to 1 base and at J to 2 bases, leaving 3 bases not matched to a gene. Germline V CDR1 and CDR2: KGHSH, LQKENI. The length of the CDR3 is 15 residues. The DNA for the CDR3 is TGTGCCAGCTCACCACTGCAGGGGGACACAGATACGCAGTATTTT. It codes for CASSPLQGDTDTQYF. The full variable domain, its missing parts supplied by reference TRBV18 and TRBJ2-3, is NAGVMQNPRHLVRRRGQEARLRCSPMKGHSHVYWYRQLPEEGLKFMVYLQKENIIDESGMPKERFSAEFPKEGPSILRIQQVVRGDSAAYFCASSPLQGDTDTQYFGPGTRLTVL.

The rearrangement uses TRBV30 and TRBJ1-1; no definite D call. Trimming took off 4 bases at V and 11 bases at J, with 20 bases between the two ends. The CDR3 loop spans 13 amino acids. Germline loops: CDR1 GTSNPN, CDR2 SVGIG (reference sequence). CDR3 amino acids: CAWKEGFGQGAFF. The CDR3 coding sequence is TGTGCCTGGAAGGAGGGATTCGGGCAAGGGGCTTTCTTT.

This chain connects TRBV27 to TRBJ2-7; no definite D call. The germline CDR1 and CDR2 sequences are MNHEY and SMNVEV (reference sequence). The CDR3 has 14 amino acids. V shed 5 bases and J shed 0 bases, with 11 bases lying between them. The CDR3: CASSPLGGSYEQYF. CDR3 nucleotide sequence: TGTGCCAGCAGTCCCCTCGGCGGCTCCTACGAGCAGTACTTC.

The J gene is TRBJ2-7, the V gene TRBV29-1, with 8 bases that match TRBD1. CDR1 is SQVTM and CDR2 is ANQGSEA in the germline V gene. Trimming at V came to 5 bases and at J to 6 bases, leaving 6 bases not matched to a gene. CDR3 size: 12 residues. The CDR3 region has the DNA TGCAGCGTTCGGACAGGGAGCGGCGAGCAGTACTTC. Translated: CSVRTGSGEQYF.

The rearrangement links TRBV30 to TRBJ2-1; maybe TRBD1 (5 bases). The germline CDR1 and CDR2 sequences are GTSNPN and SVGIG (reference sequence). The length of the CDR3 is 16 residues. Trimming pared 0 bases from V and 3 bases from J, leaving 15 bases between. CDR3 protein: CAWSVPRGHLYNEQFF. CDR3 coding DNA: TGTGCCTGGAGTGTACCAAGGGGCCACCTCTACAATGAGCAGTTCTTC.

The chain combines TRBV19 with TRBJ2-6; D is undetermined. Germline assignment: CDR1 LNHDA and CDR2 SQIVND (reference sequence). The CDR3 loop spans 16 amino acids. Trimming cost V 5 bases and J 2 bases, with 13 bases left between them. CDR3 loop: CASSRQVGAGANVLTF. In DNA, the CDR3 is TGTGCCAGTAGTCGCCAGGTCGGTGCTGGGGCCAACGTCCTGACTTTC.